Shown below are 10 T cell receptor beta chains from a single sample sequenced in a study of T cell therapy after organ transplantation. Their antigen targets remain unknown. Time point in this sample: 20-29 weeks after completion of therapy. The protocol was immunoSEQ multiplex PCR, while the TCRdb copy is restricted to in-frame clones and leaves out a portion. In the table there are about 15,000 clones, around 86% of which are singletons. The sequencing here drew on CD8+ T cells from blood, taken after autologous CMV-specific T cell therapy. These receptors originate from a human patient who had received a solid organ transplant and had CMV disease. Part of the T cell pool may stem from the graft donor.

This clone was detected once. The rearrangement uses TRBV19 and TRBJ2-1; D not certain. CDR1 LNHDA and CDR2 SQIVND come from the germline V gene (reference sequence). There are 15 residues in the CDR3. V was trimmed by 0 bases and J by 3 bases, leaving 9 bases between them. CDR3 sequence (DNA): TGTGCCAGTAGTATAGACACTCCGATCTACAATGAGCAGTTCTTC. Translating it yields CASSIDTPIYNEQFF.

The rearrangement links TRBV6-4 to TRBJ1-6; D not certain. V was shortened by 0 bases and J by 6 bases, with 3 bases between the two germline ends. The CDR3 has 13 residues. Germline V gene data show CDR1 as MRHNA and CDR2 as SNTAGT. The CDR3: CASSDSGNSPLHF. The DNA for the CDR3 is TGTGCCAGCAGTGACTCTGGTAATTCACCCCTCCACTTT.

This chain links TRBV4-3 with TRBJ2-3; D may correspond to TRBD1 or TRBD2 (6 bases each). Germline CDR1 LGHNA, CDR2 YSLEER. V gave up 3 bases and J gave up 1 base, with 14 bases separating them. The CDR3 runs 16 residues. CDR3 DNA: TGCGCCAGCAGCCAGGACGGGGGCGGAGGCACAGATACGCAGTATTTT. It encodes CASSQDGGGGTDTQYF.

In DNA, the CDR3 is TGTGCCAGCAGCTTAGTCGGCGTGGGGCCACCTACAGATACGCAGTATTTT. Its protein is CASSLVGVGPPTDTQYF. The chain is built from TRBV11-1 and TRBJ2-3; D is possibly TRBD1 (5 bases). Trimming stripped 1 base from V and 3 bases from J, with 17 bases between. Germline V CDR1 and CDR2: SGHAT, FQDESV (reference sequence). The CDR3 has 17 amino acids. The whole variable domain, remainder taken from reference TRBV11-1 and TRBJ2-3, is EAEVAQSPRYKITEKSQAVAFWCDPISGHATLYWYRQILGQGPELLVQFQDESVVDDSQLPKDRFSAERLKGVDSTLKIQPAELGDSAMYLCASSLVGVGPPTDTQYFGPGTRLTVL.

The rearrangement links TRBV30 to TRBJ2-1; TRBD2 might be the D (6 bases). V lost 5 bases and J lost 0, with 23 bases in between. The germline V gene has CDR1 GTSNPN and CDR2 SVGIG (reference sequence). The CDR3 is 18 residues long. The DNA for the CDR3 is TGTGCCTGGGTCCGGGACCCACTCTCGGGGGTCTCCTACAATGAGCAGTTCTTC. As protein: CAWVRDPLSGVSYNEQFF.

Written as DNA, the CDR3 is TGTGCCAGCAGTGATAACTATGGCTACACCTTC. Amino acids: CASSDNYGYTF. The gene calls are TRBV2 and TRBJ1-2, with unresolved D. Germline V CDR1 and CDR2: SNHLY, FYNNEI. The CDR3 is 11 residues long. V was cut by 3 bases and J by 1 base, with 0 bases left in between.

This chain uses TRBV27 with TRBJ1-5; D unclear. The CDR3 is 14 amino acids. With 3 bases removed from V and 4 bases from J, the gap between germline ends came to 10 bases. Germline assignment: CDR1 MNHEY and CDR2 SMNVEV (reference sequence). CDR3 residues: CASSFGQDNQPQHF. CDR3 nucleotides: TGTGCCAGCAGTTTTGGGCAGGATAATCAGCCCCAGCATTTT.

The table lists this clone with a count of one. The V gene is TRBV10-2, the J gene TRBJ2-1; possibly TRBD2 for D (7 bases). Germline values: CDR1 WSHSY, CDR2 SAAADI. The CDR3 is made up of 14 amino acids. The germline V and J ends were trimmed by 4 bases and 5 bases, with 12 bases remaining between them. The DNA of the CDR3 is TGCGCCAGCAGTGGCGGGGGCGACCACAATGAGCAGTTCTTC. Protein product: CASSGGGDHNEQFF.

The rearrangement links TRBV5-4 to TRBJ2-7; D is possibly TRBD1 or TRBD2 (5 bases each). The V and J ends lost 4 bases and 2 bases respectively, with 13 bases between them. The CDR3 sequence is 14 residues long. Germline V gene data show CDR1 as SGHNT and CDR2 as YYREEE (reference sequence). The DNA for the CDR3 is TGTGCCAGCAGCCACCGGGACGGCGCCTACGAGCAGTACTTC. Its translation is CASSHRDGAYEQYF. The whole variable domain, filled in from reference TRBV5-4 and TRBJ2-7, reads ETGVTQSPTHLIKTRGQQVTLRCSSQSGHNTVSWYQQALGQGPQFIFQYYREEENGRGNFPPRFSGLQFPNYSSELNVNALELDDSALYLCASSHRDGAYEQYFGPGTRLTVT.

The rearrangement joins TRBV21-1 to TRBJ1-2; no check of the table's D call, TRBD1, against the DNA was made. TRBV21-1 is deemed a pseudogene. The CDR3 consists of 16 residues. The CDR3 nucleotides are TGTGCCAGCAGCCCGGCGGGACAGCATTATTATTATGGCTACACCTTC. As protein: CASSPAGQHYYYGYTF.